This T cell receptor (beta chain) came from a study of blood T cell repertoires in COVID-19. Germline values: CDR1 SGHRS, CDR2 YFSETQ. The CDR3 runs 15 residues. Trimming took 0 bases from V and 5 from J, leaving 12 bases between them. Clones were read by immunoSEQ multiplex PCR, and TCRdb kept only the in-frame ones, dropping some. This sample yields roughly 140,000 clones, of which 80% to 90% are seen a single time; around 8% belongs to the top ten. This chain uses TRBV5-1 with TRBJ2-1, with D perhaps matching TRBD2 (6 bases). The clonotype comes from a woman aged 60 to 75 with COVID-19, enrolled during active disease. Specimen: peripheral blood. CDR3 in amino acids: CASSLVGGVDNEQFF. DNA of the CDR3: TGCGCCAGCAGCTTGGTGGGCGGGGTGGACAATGAGCAGTTCTTC.